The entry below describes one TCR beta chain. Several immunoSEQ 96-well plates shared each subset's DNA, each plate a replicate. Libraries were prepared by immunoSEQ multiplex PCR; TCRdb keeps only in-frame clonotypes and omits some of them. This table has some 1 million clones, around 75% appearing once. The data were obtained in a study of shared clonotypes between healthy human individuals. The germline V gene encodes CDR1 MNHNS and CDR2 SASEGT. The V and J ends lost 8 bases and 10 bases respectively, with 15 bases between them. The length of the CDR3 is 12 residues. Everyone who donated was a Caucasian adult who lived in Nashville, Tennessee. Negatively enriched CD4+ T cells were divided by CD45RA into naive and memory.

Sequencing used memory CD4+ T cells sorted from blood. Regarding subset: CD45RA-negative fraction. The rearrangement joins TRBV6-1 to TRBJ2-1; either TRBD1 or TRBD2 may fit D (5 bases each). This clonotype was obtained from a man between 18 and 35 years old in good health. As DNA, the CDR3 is TGTGCCAGCGCAAAGTATCGGGGCGAGCAGTTCTTC. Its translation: CASAKYRGEQFF.